The 2 T cell receptor beta chains below were found in one sample sequenced in a study of T cell responses to AZD1222 COVID-19 vaccine. Libraries were prepared by immunoSEQ multiplex PCR; TCRdb keeps only in-frame clonotypes and omits some of them. The sample records approximately 100,000 clones, roughly 88% being singletons. Sequencing was performed on peripheral blood, taken on day 0 of AZD1222 vaccination. The receptors shown here come from an adult in good health.

The chain carries TRBV5-5 and TRBJ1-5; 7 nucleotides match TRBD1. The CDR3 extends over 18 amino acids. CDR1 and CDR2 from the germline V gene are SGHKS and YYEKEE (reference sequence). The V gene end was trimmed by 0 bases and the J gene end by 2 bases; junction bases not matched to a gene: 11. The CDR3 bases are TGTGCCAGCAGCTTGGGCGGACAGGCCTCAGGTGGCAATCAGCCCCAGCATTTT. It yields the protein CASSLGGQASGGNQPQHF. The entire variable domain, with the rest obtained from reference TRBV5-5 and TRBJ1-5, is as follows: DAGVTQSPTHLIKTRGQQVTLRCSPISGHKSVSWYQQVLGQGPQFIFQYYEKEERGRGNFPDRFSARQFPNYSSELNVNALLLGDSALYLCASSLGGQASGGNQPQHFGDGTRLSIL.

The chain links TRBV9 to TRBJ1-1, with a possible D match to TRBD1 (6 bases). CDR1 and CDR2 (germline): SGDLS, YYNGEE. The CDR3 runs to 13 residues. The V end lost 3 bases, the J end lost 0 bases, and 6 bases lay between the germline ends. CDR3 protein: CASSDRVNTEAFF. The CDR3 DNA follows: TGTGCCAGCAGCGACAGGGTGAACACTGAAGCTTTCTTT.